Presented here are 2 T cell receptor beta chains from one specimen sequenced in a study of blood T cell repertoires in COVID-19. The table came from immunoSEQ multiplex PCR; TCRdb's copy has only in-frame clones and leaves some out. The sample carries tens of thousands of clones, about nine tenths recorded once. What was sequenced was peripheral blood. These receptors all stem from a man aged 55 to 70 with active COVID-19.

The chain employs TRBV27 and TRBJ2-7, with 11 bases identical to TRBD2. Per the germline V gene, CDR1 is MNHEY and CDR2 is SMNVEV (reference sequence). Unmatched junction bases numbered 4, after V lost 6 bases and J lost 3 bases. The CDR3 runs to 14 residues. CDR3 DNA sequence: TGTGCCAGCAGGCCGGGACTAGCGGTCTACGAGCAGTACTTC. Amino acid sequence: CASRPGLAVYEQYF.

The genes are TRBV6-5 and TRBJ1-6; 10 nucleotides align to TRBD1. Germline V gene data show CDR1 as MNHEY and CDR2 as SVGAGI. The ends lost 6 bases at V and 10 bases at J; junction bases unmatched: 6. The CDR3 is 14 residues long. CDR3 region: CASSSRDRGSPLHF. The CDR3 DNA reads TGTGCCAGCAGCTCAAGGGACAGGGGATCACCCCTCCACTTT.